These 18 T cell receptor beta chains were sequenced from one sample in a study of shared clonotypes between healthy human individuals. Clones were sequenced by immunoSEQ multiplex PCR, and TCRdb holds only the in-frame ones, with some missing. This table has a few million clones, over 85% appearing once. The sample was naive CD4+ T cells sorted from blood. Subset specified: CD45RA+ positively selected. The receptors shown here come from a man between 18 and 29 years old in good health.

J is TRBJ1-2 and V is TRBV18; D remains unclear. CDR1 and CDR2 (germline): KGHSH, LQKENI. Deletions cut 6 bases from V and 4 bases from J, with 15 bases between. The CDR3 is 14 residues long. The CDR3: CASSSSSGSYGYTF. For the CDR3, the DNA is TGTGCCAGCTCCTCCTCGTCGGGCAGCTATGGCTACACCTTC. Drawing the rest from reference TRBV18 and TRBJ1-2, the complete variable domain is NAGVMQNPRHLVRRRGQEARLRCSPMKGHSHVYWYRQLPEEGLKFMVYLQKENIIDESGMPKERFSAEFPKEGPSILRIQQVVRGDSAAYFCASSSSSGSYGYTFGSGTRLTVV.

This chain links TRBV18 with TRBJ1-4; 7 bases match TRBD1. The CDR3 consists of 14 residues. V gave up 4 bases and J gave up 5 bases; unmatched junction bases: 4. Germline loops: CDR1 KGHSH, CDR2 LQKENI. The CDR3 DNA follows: TGTGCCAGCTCACTAAGGGGGCCCAATGAAAAACTGTTTTTT. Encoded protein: CASSLRGPNEKLFF.

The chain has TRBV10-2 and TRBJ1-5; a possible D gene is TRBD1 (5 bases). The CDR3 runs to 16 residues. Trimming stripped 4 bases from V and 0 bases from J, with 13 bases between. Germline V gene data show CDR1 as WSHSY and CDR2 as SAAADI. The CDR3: CASSVTEFNSNQPQHF. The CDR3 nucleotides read TGCGCCAGCAGTGTGACAGAATTTAATAGCAATCAGCCCCAGCATTTT.

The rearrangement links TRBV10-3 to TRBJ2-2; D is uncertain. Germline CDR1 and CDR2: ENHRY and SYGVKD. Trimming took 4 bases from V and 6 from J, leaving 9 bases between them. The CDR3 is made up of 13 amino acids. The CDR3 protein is CAISAASPGELFF. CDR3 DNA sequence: TGTGCCATCAGTGCGGCGAGCCCCGGGGAGCTGTTTTTT.

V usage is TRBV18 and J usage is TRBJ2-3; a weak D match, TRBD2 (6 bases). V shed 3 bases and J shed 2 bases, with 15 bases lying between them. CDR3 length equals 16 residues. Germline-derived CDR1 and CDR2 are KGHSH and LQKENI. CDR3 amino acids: CASSPPSGESTDTQYF. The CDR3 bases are TGTGCCAGCTCACCCCCTTCGGGGGAGTCCACAGATACGCAGTATTTT.

CDR3 residues: CATSRELAGGMGEQYF. The CDR3 DNA reads as TGTGCCACCAGCAGAGAGCTAGCGGGAGGGATGGGCGAGCAGTACTTC. The chain combines TRBV15 with TRBJ2-7; 12 bases fit TRBD2. Germline CDR1 is LNHNV and CDR2 is YYDKDF (reference sequence). The length of the CDR3 is 16 residues. V dropped 0 bases and J dropped 6; count of bases not matched to a gene: 6. Combining the CDR3 with reference TRBV15 and TRBJ2-7 gives the whole variable domain DAMVIQNPRYQVTQFGKPVTLSCSQTLNHNVMYWYQQKSSQAPKLLFHYYDKDFNNEADTPDNFQSRRPNTSFCFLDIRSPGLGDTAMYLCATSRELAGGMGEQYFGPGTRLTVT.

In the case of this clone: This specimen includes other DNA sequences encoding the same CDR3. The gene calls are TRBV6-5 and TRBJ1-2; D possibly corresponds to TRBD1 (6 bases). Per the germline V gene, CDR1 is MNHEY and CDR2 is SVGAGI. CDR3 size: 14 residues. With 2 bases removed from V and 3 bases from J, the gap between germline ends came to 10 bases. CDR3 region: CASSYGRGHYGYTF. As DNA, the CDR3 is TGTGCCAGCAGTTACGGCAGGGGTCACTATGGCTACACCTTC.

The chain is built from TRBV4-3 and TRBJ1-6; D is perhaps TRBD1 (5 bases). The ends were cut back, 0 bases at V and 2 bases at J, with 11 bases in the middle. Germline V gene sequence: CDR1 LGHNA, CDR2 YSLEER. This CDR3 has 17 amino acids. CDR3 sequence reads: CASSQERAGTYNSPLHF. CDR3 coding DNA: TGCGCCAGCAGCCAAGAGAGGGCAGGGACCTATAATTCACCCCTCCACTTT.

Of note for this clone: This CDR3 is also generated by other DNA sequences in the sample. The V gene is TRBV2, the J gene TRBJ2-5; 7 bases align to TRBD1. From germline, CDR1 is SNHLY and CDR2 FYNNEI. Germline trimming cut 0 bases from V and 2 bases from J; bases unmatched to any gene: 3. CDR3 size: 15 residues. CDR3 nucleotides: TGTGCCAGCAGTGAAGCCCCCAGGGGGCAAGAGACCCAGTACTTC. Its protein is CASSEAPRGQETQYF. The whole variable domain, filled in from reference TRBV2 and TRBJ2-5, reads EPEVTQTPSHQVTQMGQEVILRCVPISNHLYFYWYRQILGQKVEFLVSFYNNEISEKSEIFDDQFSVERPDGSNFTLKIRSTKLEDSAMYFCASSEAPRGQETQYFGPGTRLLVL.

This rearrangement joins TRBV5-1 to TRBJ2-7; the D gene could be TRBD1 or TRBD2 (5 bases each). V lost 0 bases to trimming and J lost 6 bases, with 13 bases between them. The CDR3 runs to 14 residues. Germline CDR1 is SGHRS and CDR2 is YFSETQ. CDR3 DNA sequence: TGCGCCAGCAGCTTGGAGAGGGCCCAGGGCGAGCAGTACTTC. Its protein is CASSLERAQGEQYF.

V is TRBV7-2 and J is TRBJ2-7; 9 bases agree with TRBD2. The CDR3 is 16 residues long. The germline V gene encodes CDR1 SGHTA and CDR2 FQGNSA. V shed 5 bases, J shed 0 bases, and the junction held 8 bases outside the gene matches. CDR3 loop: CASSATSGLSSYEQYF. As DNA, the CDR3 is TGTGCCAGCAGCGCGACTAGCGGTTTAAGCTCCTACGAGCAGTACTTC.

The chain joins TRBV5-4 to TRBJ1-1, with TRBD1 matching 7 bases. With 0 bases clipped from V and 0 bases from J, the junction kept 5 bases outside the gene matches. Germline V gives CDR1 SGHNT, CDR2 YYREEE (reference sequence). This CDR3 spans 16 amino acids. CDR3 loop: CASSLEAGGLNTEAFF. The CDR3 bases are TGTGCCAGCAGCTTGGAGGCAGGGGGATTGAACACTGAAGCTTTCTTT.

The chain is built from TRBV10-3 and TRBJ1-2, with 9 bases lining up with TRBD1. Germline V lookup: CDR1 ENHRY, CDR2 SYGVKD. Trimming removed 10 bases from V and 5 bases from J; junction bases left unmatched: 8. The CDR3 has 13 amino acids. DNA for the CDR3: TGTGCCACCGGACAGGGGACGTCGTATGGCTACACCTTC. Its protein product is CATGQGTSYGYTF.

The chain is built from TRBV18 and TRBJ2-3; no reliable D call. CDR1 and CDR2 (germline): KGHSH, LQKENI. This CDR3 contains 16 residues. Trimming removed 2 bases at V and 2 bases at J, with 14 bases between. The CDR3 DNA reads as TGTGCCAGCTCACCAGGAAGGACGCCCCTCACAGATACGCAGTATTTT. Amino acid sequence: CASSPGRTPLTDTQYF.

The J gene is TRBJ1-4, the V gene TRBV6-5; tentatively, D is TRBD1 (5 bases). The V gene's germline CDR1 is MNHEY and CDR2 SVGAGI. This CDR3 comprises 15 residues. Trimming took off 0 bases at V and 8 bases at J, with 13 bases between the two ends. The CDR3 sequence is CASSYSAGDSEKLFF. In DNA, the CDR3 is TGTGCCAGCAGTTACTCCGCGGGGGACTCGGAAAAACTGTTTTTT.

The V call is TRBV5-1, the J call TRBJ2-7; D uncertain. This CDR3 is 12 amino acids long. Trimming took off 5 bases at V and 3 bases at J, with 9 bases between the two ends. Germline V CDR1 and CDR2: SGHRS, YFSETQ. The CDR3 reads CASRNDIYEQYF. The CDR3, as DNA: TGCGCCAGCAGAAACGACATCTACGAGCAGTACTTC.

Here the CDR3 DNA reads TGTGCCTGTCGGGACATACGACGACTAGCGGGGAGTTACGAGCAGTACTTC. It specifies CACRDIRRLAGSYEQYF. The rearrangement links TRBV30 to TRBJ2-7; 11 bases map to TRBD2. Germline assignment: CDR1 GTSNPN and CDR2 SVGIG (reference sequence). This CDR3 region has 17 residues. After removal of 6 bases from V and 4 bases from J, the junction contained 17 bases not matched to a gene.

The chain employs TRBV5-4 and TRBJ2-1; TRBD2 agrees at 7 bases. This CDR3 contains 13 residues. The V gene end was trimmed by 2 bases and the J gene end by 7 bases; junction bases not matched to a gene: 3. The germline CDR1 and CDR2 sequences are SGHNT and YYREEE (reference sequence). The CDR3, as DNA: TGTGCCAGCAGCTTACAAGCGGGAAATGAGCAGTTCTTC. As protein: CASSLQAGNEQFF. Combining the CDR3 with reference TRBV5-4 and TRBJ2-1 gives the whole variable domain ETGVTQSPTHLIKTRGQQVTLRCSSQSGHNTVSWYQQALGQGPQFIFQYYREEENGRGNFPPRFSGLQFPNYSSELNVNALELDDSALYLCASSLQAGNEQFFGPGTRLTVL.